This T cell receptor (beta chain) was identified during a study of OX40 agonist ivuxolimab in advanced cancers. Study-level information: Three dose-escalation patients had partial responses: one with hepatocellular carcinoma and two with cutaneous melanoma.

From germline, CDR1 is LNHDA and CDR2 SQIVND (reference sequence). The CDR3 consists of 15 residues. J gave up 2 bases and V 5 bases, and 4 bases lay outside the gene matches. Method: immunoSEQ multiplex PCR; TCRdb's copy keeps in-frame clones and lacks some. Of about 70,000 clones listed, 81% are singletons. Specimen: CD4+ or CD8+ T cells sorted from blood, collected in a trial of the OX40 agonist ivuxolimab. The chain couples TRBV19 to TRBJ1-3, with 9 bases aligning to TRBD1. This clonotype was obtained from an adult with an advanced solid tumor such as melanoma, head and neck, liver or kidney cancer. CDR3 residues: CASSSRDRAGNTIYF. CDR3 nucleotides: TGTGCCAGTAGTTCACGGGACAGGGCTGGAAACACCATATATTTT. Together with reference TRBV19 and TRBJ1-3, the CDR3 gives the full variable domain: DGGITQSPKYLFRKEGQNVTLSCEQNLNHDAMYWYRQDPGQGLRLIYYSQIVNDFQKGDIAEGYSVSREKKESFPLTVTSAQKNPTAFYLCASSSRDRAGNTIYFGEGSWLTVV.